This T cell receptor (beta chain) was sequenced for a study of beta chain features in type 1 diabetes. The whole isolated RNA underwent reverse transcription, so sequencing captured expressed TCRB transcripts. Assay used: immunoSEQ multiplex PCR; TCRdb lists only in-frame clones, some missing. Found here are 600,000 to 700,000 clones, roughly an eighth of them singletons; the top ten hold 0.02% to 0.025%. The CDR3 spans 14 residues. Note on this clone: Its antigen is not known.

Study-wide results and caveats: Within each of all four CD4+ subsets, Type 1 diabetes patients had TCRB CDR3s that were moderately but significantly shorter.

Sequenced input: naive CD4+ T cells from blood. The TCR was taken from a man aged 18-30 years with type 1 diabetes. The gene calls are TRBV12-2 and TRBJ2-7. TRBV12-2 is a listed pseudogene. Written as DNA, the CDR3 is TGTGCAAGTAACCTCAGTTGGGGAACCTACGAGCAGTACTTC. Amino acid sequence: CASNLSWGTYEQYF.